One and the same sample provided the 26 T cell receptor beta chains below, sequenced in a study of cytomegalovirus exposure and HLA in healthy donors. Profiled with immunoSEQ multiplex PCR; TCRdb holds only in-frame clones, not every one. The sample includes 250,000 to 300,000 clones, roughly 90% seen only once; the top ten take roughly 0.4%. Material for sequencing was PBMCs. Receptors originate from a woman aged 18-29 years in good health and CMV-seronegative.

This chain joins TRBV5-4 and TRBJ2-3; 14 bases match TRBD2. This CDR3 has 17 amino acids. From germline, CDR1 is SGHNT and CDR2 YYREEE (reference sequence). The V and J ends lost 0 bases and 3 bases, in that order; junction bases with no gene match: 3. The CDR3 loop is CASSLGTSGGWTDTQYF. The CDR3 DNA sequence: TGTGCCAGCAGCTTGGGGACTAGCGGGGGGTGGACAGATACGCAGTATTTT.

This clone is a singleton in its sample. V and J are TRBV29-1 and TRBJ2-5, with 9 bases fitting TRBD2. There are 15 residues in the CDR3. Trimming cost V 1 base and J 5 bases; bases outside gene matches: 8. CDR1 is SQVTM and CDR2 is ANQGSEA in the germline V gene. The chain's CDR3 is CSVEVGGGAGETQYF. CDR3 bases: TGCAGCGTTGAAGTAGGCGGGGGGGCCGGTGAGACCCAGTACTTC.

V gene TRBV6-5 combines with J gene TRBJ1-4; unclear D gene. The germline V and J ends were trimmed by 4 bases and 5 bases, with 14 bases remaining between them. Germline V lookup: CDR1 MNHEY, CDR2 SVGAGI. The CDR3 consists of 15 residues. Written as DNA, the CDR3 is TGTGCCAGCAGTTCCCGAGGCAGTGGGAATGAAAAACTGTTTTTT. It codes for CASSSRGSGNEKLFF.

The chain recombines TRBV10-3 with TRBJ1-2, with 8 nucleotides matching TRBD1. Trimming removed 4 bases from V and 10 bases from J; junction bases left unmatched: 14. There are 15 residues in the CDR3. The germline CDR1 and CDR2 sequences are ENHRY and SYGVKD. CDR3: CAISGEGPGQESYTF. DNA for the CDR3: TGTGCCATCAGTGGGGAGGGCCCGGGACAGGAATCCTACACCTTC.

This clone was seen just once. This chain uses TRBV29-1 with TRBJ1-1; D gene uncertain. The CDR3 loop spans 14 amino acids. V was cut by 2 bases and J by 0 bases, with 10 bases left in between. CDR1 SQVTM and CDR2 ANQGSEA come from the germline V gene. DNA for the CDR3: TGCAGCGTTGAACTTCGGGGAATGAACACTGAAGCTTTCTTT. Amino acids: CSVELRGMNTEAFF.

J is TRBJ2-1 and V is TRBV10-2, with a possible D match to TRBD2 (6 bases). The CDR3 is 11 amino acids. Germline CDR1 reads WSHSY; CDR2 reads SAAADI. V lost 8 bases and J lost 9, with 11 bases in between. CDR3 sequence reads: CASWDWPEQFF. CDR3 nucleotides: TGCGCCAGCTGGGACTGGCCTGAGCAGTTCTTC.

The J gene is TRBJ1-1, the V gene TRBV2; 7 positions match TRBD1. CDR1 and CDR2 (germline): SNHLY, FYNNEI. This CDR3 contains 12 residues. After removal of 10 bases from V and 5 bases from J, the junction contained 7 bases not matched to a gene. CDR3 sequence reads: CAKDPGGTEAFF. In DNA, the CDR3 is TGTGCCAAGGATCCAGGGGGGACTGAAGCTTTCTTT.

This clone was seen once. This specimen includes other DNA sequences encoding the same CDR3. The chain couples TRBV29-1 to TRBJ2-5; TRBD2 aligns across 7 bases. Per the germline V gene, CDR1 is SQVTM and CDR2 is ANQGSEA. This CDR3 comprises 14 residues. V was clipped by 6 bases and J by 4 bases; unmatched bases: 11. CDR3 coding DNA: TGCAGCGTGGGGGGGGAGGGGATTATAGAGACCCAGTACTTC. Protein product: CSVGGEGIIETQYF.

The genes are TRBV5-8 and TRBJ2-6, with D maybe TRBD1 (6 bases). Germline values: CDR1 SGHTS, CDR2 YDEGEE. With 3 bases removed from V and 0 bases from J, the gap between germline ends came to 19 bases. The CDR3 has 19 residues. The CDR3 protein is CASSSPWGPYGSGANVLTF. In nucleotides, the CDR3 is TGTGCCAGCAGCTCCCCCTGGGGGCCCTATGGCTCTGGGGCCAACGTCCTGACTTTC.

This clone was recorded a few times. This chain links TRBV4-3 with TRBJ1-6; D is uncertain. Germline V gene data show CDR1 as LGHNA and CDR2 as YSLEER. The germline V and J ends were trimmed by 1 base and 7 bases, with 14 bases remaining between them. This CDR3 region has 16 residues. The CDR3 DNA follows: TGCGCCAGCAGCCAAGGTGGTCGGGGTTTCAATTCACCCCTCCACTTT. Residues: CASSQGGRGFNSPLHF.

The chain employs TRBV6-1 and TRBJ2-1, with 7 bases matching TRBD2. CDR1 MNHNS and CDR2 SASEGT come from the germline V gene. Trimming took 6 bases from V and 15 from J; bases not matched to a gene: 11. There are 12 residues in the CDR3. In nucleotides, the CDR3 is TGTGCCAGCAGCCCCTGGGGGGGGTTCCCGTTCTTC. The encoded protein is CASSPWGGFPFF.

This chain uses TRBV4-2 with TRBJ2-1; 10 bases line up with TRBD1. Germline V gene data show CDR1 as LGHNA and CDR2 as YNFKEQ. The J segment lost 8 bases and the V segment lost 4 bases, leaving 2 bases of the junction unmatched. The CDR3 has 13 residues. The CDR3 is CASSRTGGDEQFF. The CDR3 DNA is TGTGCCAGCAGCCGGACAGGGGGGGATGAGCAGTTCTTC.

This chain joins TRBV10-3 and TRBJ1-5; D is perhaps TRBD1 (6 bases). The germline gives CDR1 ENHRY, CDR2 SYGVKD. The V end lost 0 bases, the J end lost 3 bases, and 9 bases lay between the germline ends. The CDR3 is 15 residues long. The CDR3 spells CAISESTGLNQPQHF. In DNA, the CDR3 is TGTGCCATCAGTGAGTCGACAGGCCTCAATCAGCCCCAGCATTTT.

The sample holds one count of this clone. This rearrangement joins TRBV29-1 to TRBJ1-1; 7 bases agree with TRBD1. The CDR3 covers 12 residues. V lost 7 bases to trimming and J lost 2 bases; unmatched junction nucleotides: 4. In germline, CDR1 is SQVTM, CDR2 ANQGSEA. The DNA for the CDR3 is TGCAGCGGACAGGGTTTCAACACTGAAGCTTTCTTT. Translating it yields CSGQGFNTEAFF.

The chain uses TRBV2 and TRBJ1-1; D may be TRBD1 (6 bases). Germline V gene lookup returns CDR1 SNHLY and CDR2 FYNNEI. V lost 1 base to trimming and J lost 0 bases, with 9 bases between them. The CDR3 covers 15 residues. DNA of the CDR3: TGTGCCAGCAGTGAAGGGGGACAAATGAACACTGAAGCTTTCTTT. The encoded protein is CASSEGGQMNTEAFF.

J is TRBJ1-1 and V is TRBV29-1, with TRBD1 matching 8 bases. Unmatched junction bases numbered 5, after V lost 3 bases and J lost 2 bases. The CDR3 runs 14 residues. CDR1 and CDR2 from the germline V gene are SQVTM and ANQGSEA. The CDR3 nucleotides are TGCAGCGTTGATCAGGGGGCTGCTAACACTGAAGCTTTCTTT. This translates into CSVDQGAANTEAFF.

On this clone itself: The sample holds other DNA sequences that translate to the same CDR3. The chain is built from TRBV19 and TRBJ1-2, with 7 bases matching TRBD1. CDR3 length: 13 residues. Per the germline V gene, CDR1 is LNHDA and CDR2 is SQIVND (reference sequence). Losses at the gene ends were 4 bases for V and 2 bases for J; bases not matched to a gene: 1. CDR3: CASSTGQNYGYTF. The DNA of the CDR3 is TGTGCCAGTAGTACGGGACAGAACTATGGCTACACCTTC.

In this sample, this clone turned up once. This chain connects TRBV30 to TRBJ2-3; the D gene is possibly TRBD1 (6 bases). Germline CDR1 reads GTSNPN; CDR2 reads SVGIG (reference sequence). The CDR3 covers 12 residues. Trimming cost V 3 bases and J 7 bases, with 11 bases left between them. The CDR3 region has the DNA TGTGCCTGGAGGGAACAGGGTAATACGCAGTATTTT. Translation gives CAWREQGNTQYF.

The V call is TRBV27, the J call TRBJ2-7, with 7 nucleotides matching TRBD1. CDR1 MNHEY and CDR2 SMNVEV come from the germline V gene (reference sequence). The CDR3 runs 15 residues. The J segment lost 0 bases and the V segment lost 2 bases, leaving 4 bases of the junction unmatched. The CDR3 sequence is CASSLKGAGSYEQYF. CDR3 nucleotides: TGTGCCAGCAGTTTAAAGGGGGCAGGCTCCTACGAGCAGTACTTC.

This sequence joins TRBV13 and TRBJ2-5; tentative D call: TRBD2 (6 bases). Between the trimmed V and J ends, which lost 5 bases and 5 bases, there was a span of 15 bases. This CDR3 spans 14 amino acids. Per germline, CDR1 PRHDT and CDR2 FYEKMQ (reference sequence). CDR3: CASSPPTRGETQYF. The CDR3 DNA follows: TGTGCCAGCAGCCCCCCGACTAGAGGGGAGACCCAGTACTTC.

The J gene is TRBJ2-3, the V gene TRBV4-1; TRBD2 aligns across 8 bases. This CDR3 comprises 14 residues. CDR1 MGHRA and CDR2 YSYEKL come from the germline V gene. Trimming cost V 7 bases and J 2 bases; bases outside gene matches: 5. CDR3 nucleotide sequence: TGCGCCAGCACACTAGCGGAAAACACAGATACGCAGTATTTT. Its protein product is CASTLAENTDTQYF.

V gene TRBV28 combines with J gene TRBJ1-3; D perhaps matches TRBD1 (6 bases). CDR1 is MDHEN, CDR2 SYDVKM, per germline. This CDR3 region has 15 residues. Deletions cut 2 bases from V and 1 base from J, with 9 bases between. CDR3 amino acids: CASSLGDRSGNTIYF. As DNA, the CDR3 is TGTGCCAGCAGTTTAGGAGACAGGTCTGGAAACACCATATATTTT.

The gene calls are TRBV19 and TRBJ1-5; a weak D match, TRBD1 (6 bases). CDR1 and CDR2 (germline): LNHDA, SQIVND (reference sequence). The length of the CDR3 is 15 residues. The V end lost 1 base, the J end lost 3 bases, and 10 bases lay between the germline ends. This chain's CDR3 is CASSIARTVNQPQHF. In nucleotides, the CDR3 is TGTGCCAGTAGTATAGCCCGGACAGTCAATCAGCCCCAGCATTTT.

This chain joins TRBV5-4 and TRBJ2-1; D is ambiguous. Trimming pared 0 bases from V and 4 bases from J, leaving 5 bases between. The germline V gene encodes CDR1 SGHNT and CDR2 YYREEE (reference sequence). CDR3 length: 13 amino acids. The CDR3 loop is CASSLVSYNEQFF. DNA for the CDR3: TGTGCCAGCAGCTTGGTTTCTTACAATGAGCAGTTCTTC.

The chain recombines TRBV11-3 with TRBJ2-1; TRBD1 aligns across 9 bases. Per the germline V gene, CDR1 is SGHNT and CDR2 is YENEEA. Trimming cost V 4 bases and J 3 bases; bases outside gene matches: 4. CDR3 size: 15 residues. The CDR3 sequence: CASSSTGGFYNEQFF. The CDR3 region has the DNA TGTGCCAGCAGCTCGACAGGGGGGTTCTACAATGAGCAGTTCTTC.

V is TRBV5-6 and J is TRBJ2-1, with 8 bases identical to TRBD1. Germline values: CDR1 SGHDT, CDR2 YYEEEE. There are 15 residues in the CDR3. The junction had 8 bases not matched to a gene; V was cut back by 2 bases and J by 7 bases. CDR3 nucleotides: TGTGCCAGCAGCTTAGGGTCAGGGGGCTCAAATGAGCAGTTCTTC. This sequence encodes CASSLGSGGSNEQFF.